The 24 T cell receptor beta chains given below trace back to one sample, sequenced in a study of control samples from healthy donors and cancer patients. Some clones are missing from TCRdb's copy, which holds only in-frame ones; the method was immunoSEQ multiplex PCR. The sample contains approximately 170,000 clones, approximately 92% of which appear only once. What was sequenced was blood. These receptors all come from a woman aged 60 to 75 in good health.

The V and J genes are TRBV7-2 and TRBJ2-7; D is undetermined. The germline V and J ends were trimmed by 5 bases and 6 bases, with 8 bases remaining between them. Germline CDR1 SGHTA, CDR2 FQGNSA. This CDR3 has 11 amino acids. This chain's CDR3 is CASSDLGEQYF. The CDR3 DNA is TGTGCCAGCAGCGACCTCGGCGAGCAGTACTTC. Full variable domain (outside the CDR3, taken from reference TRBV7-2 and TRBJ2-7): GAGVSQSPSNKVTEKGKDVELRCDPISGHTALYWYRQSLGQGLEFLIYFQGNSAPDKSGLPSDRFSAERTGGSVSTLTIQRTQQEDSAVYLCASSDLGEQYFGPGTRLTVT.

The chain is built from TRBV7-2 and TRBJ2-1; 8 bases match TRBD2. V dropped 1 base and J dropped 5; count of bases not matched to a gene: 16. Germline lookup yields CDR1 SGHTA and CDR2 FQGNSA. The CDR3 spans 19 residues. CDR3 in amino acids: CASSLVGAGAGGLNNEQFF. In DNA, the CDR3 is TGTGCCAGCAGCTTAGTAGGAGCTGGGGCGGGGGGCCTTAACAATGAGCAGTTCTTC.

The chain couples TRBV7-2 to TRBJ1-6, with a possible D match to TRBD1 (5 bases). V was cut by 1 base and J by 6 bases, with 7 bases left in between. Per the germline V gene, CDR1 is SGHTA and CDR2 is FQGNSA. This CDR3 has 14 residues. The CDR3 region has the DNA TGTGCCAGCAGCTTAGTGGGGGTTAATTCACCCCTCCACTTT. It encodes CASSLVGVNSPLHF.

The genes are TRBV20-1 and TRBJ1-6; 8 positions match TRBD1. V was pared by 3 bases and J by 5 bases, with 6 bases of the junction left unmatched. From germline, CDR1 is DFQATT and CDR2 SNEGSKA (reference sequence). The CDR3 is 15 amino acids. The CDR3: CSASLGQGHNSPLHF. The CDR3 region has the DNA TGCAGTGCTAGTTTAGGACAGGGTCATAATTCACCCCTCCACTTT.

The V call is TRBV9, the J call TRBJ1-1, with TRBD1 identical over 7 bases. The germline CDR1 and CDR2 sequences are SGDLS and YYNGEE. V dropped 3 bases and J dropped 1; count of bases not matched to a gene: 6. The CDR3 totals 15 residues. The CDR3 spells CASSAVRTGNTEAFF. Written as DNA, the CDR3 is TGTGCCAGCAGCGCAGTGAGGACAGGGAACACTGAAGCTTTCTTT.

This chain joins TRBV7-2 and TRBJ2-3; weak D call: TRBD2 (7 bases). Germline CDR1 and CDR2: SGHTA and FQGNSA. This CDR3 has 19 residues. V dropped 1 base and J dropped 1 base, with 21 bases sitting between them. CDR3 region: CASSLVPDRGAPGTDTQYF. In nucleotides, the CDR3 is TGTGCCAGCAGCTTAGTCCCGGACCGGGGGGCCCCAGGCACAGATACGCAGTATTTT.

The CDR3 DNA follows: TGCGCCAGCAGCCCCTCGGGTCGGGCGGAAGATACGCAGTATTTT. Its translation is CASSPSGRAEDTQYF. The chain couples TRBV5-1 to TRBJ2-3; D not certain. CDR3 length: 15 residues. Germline lookup yields CDR1 SGHRS and CDR2 YFSETQ. Trimming shortened V by 4 bases and J by 5 bases, and 17 bases separated the two germline ends.

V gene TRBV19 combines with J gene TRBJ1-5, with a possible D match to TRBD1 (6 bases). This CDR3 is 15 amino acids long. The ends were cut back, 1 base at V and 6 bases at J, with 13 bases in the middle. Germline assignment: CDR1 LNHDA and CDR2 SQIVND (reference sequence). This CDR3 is CASSIGAGASQPQHF. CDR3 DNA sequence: TGTGCCAGTAGTATAGGCGCAGGGGCCAGTCAGCCCCAGCATTTT.

CDR3 sequence (DNA): TGTGCCAGCACCGATGGGTCGGAGACCCAGTACTTC. It specifies CASTDGSETQYF. The chain links TRBV2 to TRBJ2-5, with unresolved D. V gave up 7 bases and J gave up 5 bases, with 11 bases separating them. CDR3 length: 12 residues. Germline V gene sequence: CDR1 SNHLY, CDR2 FYNNEI.

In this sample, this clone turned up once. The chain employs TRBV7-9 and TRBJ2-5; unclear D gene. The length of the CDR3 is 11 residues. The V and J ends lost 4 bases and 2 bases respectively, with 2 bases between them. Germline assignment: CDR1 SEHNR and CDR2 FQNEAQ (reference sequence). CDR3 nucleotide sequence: TGTGCCAGCAGCTCACAAGAGACCCAGTACTTC. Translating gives CASSSQETQYF.

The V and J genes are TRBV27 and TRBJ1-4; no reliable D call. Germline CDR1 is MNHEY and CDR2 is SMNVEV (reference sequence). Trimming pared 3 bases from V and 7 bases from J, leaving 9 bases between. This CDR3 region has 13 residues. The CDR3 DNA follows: TGTGCCAGCAGTTTGGGAGGTGCTGAAAAACTGTTTTTT. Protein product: CASSLGGAEKLFF.

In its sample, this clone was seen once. The CDR3 is CASSNRGGRRNYGYTF. In DNA form, the CDR3 reads TGTGCCAGCAGCAACCGGGGCGGGAGAAGAAACTATGGCTACACCTTC. J is TRBJ1-2 and V is TRBV7-2, with D possibly being TRBD1 (5 bases). V lost 5 bases and J 2 bases, leaving 18 bases between the germline ends. Looked up from germline, CDR1 is SGHTA and CDR2 is FQGNSA. This CDR3 has 16 residues.

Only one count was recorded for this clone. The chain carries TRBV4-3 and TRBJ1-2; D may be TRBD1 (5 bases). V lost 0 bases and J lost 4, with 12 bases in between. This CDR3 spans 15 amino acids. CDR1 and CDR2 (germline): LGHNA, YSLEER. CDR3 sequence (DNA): TGCGCCAGCAGCCAAGATGGTCGGGGACCCTATGGCTACACCTTC. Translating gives CASSQDGRGPYGYTF.

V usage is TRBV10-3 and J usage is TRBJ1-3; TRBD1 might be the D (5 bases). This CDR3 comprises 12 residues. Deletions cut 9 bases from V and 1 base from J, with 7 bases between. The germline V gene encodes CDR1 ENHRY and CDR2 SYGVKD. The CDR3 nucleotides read TGTGCCATGGAGGGGTCTGGAAACACCATATATTTT. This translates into CAMEGSGNTIYF.

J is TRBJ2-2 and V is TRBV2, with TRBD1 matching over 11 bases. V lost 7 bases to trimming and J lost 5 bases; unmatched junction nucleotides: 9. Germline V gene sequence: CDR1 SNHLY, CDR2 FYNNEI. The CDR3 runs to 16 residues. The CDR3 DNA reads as TGTGCCAGCACCCGGGACAGGGGGAAAGGGACCGGGGAGCTGTTTTTT. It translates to CASTRDRGKGTGELFF.

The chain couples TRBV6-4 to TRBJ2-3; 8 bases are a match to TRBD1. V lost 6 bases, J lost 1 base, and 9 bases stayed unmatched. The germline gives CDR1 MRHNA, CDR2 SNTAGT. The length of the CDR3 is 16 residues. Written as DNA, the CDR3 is TGTGCCAGCAGCGCCGACAGGGGTCTGGGCACAGATACGCAGTATTTT. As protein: CASSADRGLGTDTQYF.

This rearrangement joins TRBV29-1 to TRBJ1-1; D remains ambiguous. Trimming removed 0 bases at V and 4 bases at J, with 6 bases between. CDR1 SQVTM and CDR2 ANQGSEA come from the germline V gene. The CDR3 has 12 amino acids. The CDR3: CSVEDLGTEAFF. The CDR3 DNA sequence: TGCAGCGTTGAAGATCTTGGCACTGAAGCTTTCTTT.

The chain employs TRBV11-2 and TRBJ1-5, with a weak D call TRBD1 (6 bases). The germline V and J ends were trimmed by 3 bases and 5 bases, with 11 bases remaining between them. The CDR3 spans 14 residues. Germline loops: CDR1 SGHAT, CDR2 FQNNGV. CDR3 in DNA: TGTGCCAGCAGCTTCCTTGGGGGGCATCAGCCCCAGCATTTT. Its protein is CASSFLGGHQPQHF.

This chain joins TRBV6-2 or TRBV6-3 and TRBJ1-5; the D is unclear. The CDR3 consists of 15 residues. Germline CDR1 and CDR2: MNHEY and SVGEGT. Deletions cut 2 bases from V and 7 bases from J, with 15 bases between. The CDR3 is CASSYRPRVGQPQHF. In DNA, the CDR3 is TGTGCCAGCAGTTACCGGCCAAGGGTAGGGCAGCCCCAGCATTTT.

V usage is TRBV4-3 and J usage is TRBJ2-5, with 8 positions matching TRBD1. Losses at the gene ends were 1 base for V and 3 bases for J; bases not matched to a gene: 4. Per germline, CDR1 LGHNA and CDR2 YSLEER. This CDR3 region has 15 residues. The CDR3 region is CASSQVLDREETQYF. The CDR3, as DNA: TGCGCCAGCAGCCAAGTTCTGGACAGGGAAGAGACCCAGTACTTC.

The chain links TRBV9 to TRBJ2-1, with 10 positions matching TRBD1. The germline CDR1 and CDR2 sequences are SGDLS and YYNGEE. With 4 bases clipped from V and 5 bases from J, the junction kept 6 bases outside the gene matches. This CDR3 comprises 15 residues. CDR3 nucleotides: TGTGCCAGCAGCCCTCGACAGGGGGCCAACAATGAGCAGTTCTTC. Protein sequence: CASSPRQGANNEQFF.

CDR3 loop: CASSGVPGQGATEAFF. The CDR3 region has the DNA TGCGCCAGCAGCGGCGTACCGGGACAGGGGGCAACTGAAGCTTTCTTT. The V call is TRBV4-3, the J call TRBJ1-1; 12 nucleotides align to TRBD1. V trimming: 5 bases; J trimming: 5 bases; junction bases outside the gene matches: 9. This CDR3 region has 16 residues. Germline V gene lookup returns CDR1 LGHNA and CDR2 YSLEER.

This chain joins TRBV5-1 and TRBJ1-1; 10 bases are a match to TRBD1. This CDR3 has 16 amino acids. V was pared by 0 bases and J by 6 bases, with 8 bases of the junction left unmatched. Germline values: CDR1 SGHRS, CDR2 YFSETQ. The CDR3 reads CASSLDPVGQGAEAFF. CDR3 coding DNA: TGCGCCAGCAGCTTGGATCCGGTAGGACAGGGGGCTGAAGCTTTCTTT.

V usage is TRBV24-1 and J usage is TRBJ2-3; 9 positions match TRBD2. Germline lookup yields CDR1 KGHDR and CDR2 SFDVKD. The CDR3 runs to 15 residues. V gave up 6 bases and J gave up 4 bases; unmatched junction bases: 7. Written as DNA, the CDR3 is TGTGCCACCAGTAGAGCGGGGGGAAGGGCAGATACGCAGTATTTT. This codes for CATSRAGGRADTQYF.